These 13 T cell receptor beta chains came from one sample sequenced in a study of CD8 T cells in ankylosing spondylitis. MiXCR was run by TCRdb on the 5' RACE reads, yielding one entry per CDR3 protein. This table holds 250,000 or so distinct CDR3 sequences, 15% to 20% found once. The sequenced sample consisted of blood, either unsorted or a sorted T cell fraction (not recorded which). Receptors originate from a male donor with ankylosing spondylitis or in good health (not recorded which).

The chain couples TRBV4-1 to TRBJ2-2; tentatively, D is TRBD2 (6 bases). Germline V gene lookup returns CDR1 MGHRA and CDR2 YSYEKL. V was clipped by 1 base and J by 2 bases, with 14 bases between them. The CDR3 is 17 amino acids. CDR3 in DNA: TGCGCCAGCAGCCAAGGATTCGGGACTCTAAACACCGGGGAGCTGTTTTTT. This codes for CASSQGFGTLNTGELFF.

The chain recombines TRBV27 with TRBJ2-3, with 8 positions matching TRBD2. V shed 7 bases and J 9 bases; nucleotides not matched to a gene: 15. The CDR3 loop spans 15 amino acids. Germline assignment: CDR1 MNHEY and CDR2 SMNVEV (reference sequence). Written as DNA, the CDR3 is TGTGCCAGCACCCACTCCGGGAGGGGCAGATTCACGCAGTATTTT. This translates into CASTHSGRGRFTQYF.

The table lists this clonotype with many counts. J is TRBJ2-2 and V is TRBV6-2 or TRBV6-3; TRBD2 agrees at 9 bases. J gave up 1 base and V 7 bases, and 7 bases lay outside the gene matches. The CDR3 runs to 16 residues. Looked up from germline, CDR1 is MNHEY and CDR2 is SVGEGT. CDR3 amino acids: CASKNLTSGNTGELFF. CDR3 sequence (DNA): TGTGCCAGCAAAAACTTGACTAGCGGGAACACCGGGGAGCTGTTTTTT.

The chain combines TRBV21-1 with TRBJ2-7; the DNA was not compared with TRBD1, the D call given in the table. TRBV21-1 is flagged as a pseudogene. The CDR3 has 13 amino acids. This CDR3 reads CASSKGGWYEQYF. The CDR3 region has the DNA TGTGCCAGCAGCAAAGGGGGGTGGTACGAGCAGTACTTC.

The chain has TRBV29-1 and TRBJ1-2; D gene ambiguous. CDR1 and CDR2 (germline): SQVTM, ANQGSEA. CDR3 size: 14 residues. V was trimmed by 5 bases and J by 7 bases, leaving 20 bases between them. CDR3 sequence reads: CSVRQNRVLGGYTF. The CDR3, as DNA: TGCAGCGTTCGGCAGAACCGCGTTCTGGGTGGCTACACCTTC. Combining the CDR3 with reference TRBV29-1 and TRBJ1-2 gives the whole variable domain SAVISQKPSRDICQRGTSLTIQCQVDSQVTMMFWYRQQPGQSLTLIATANQGSEATYESGFVIDKFPISRPNLTFSTLTVSNMSPEDSSIYLCSVRQNRVLGGYTFGSGTRLTVV.

This clonotype showed up just a few times. The chain couples TRBV7-9 to TRBJ2-3; D not resolved. The length of the CDR3 is 14 residues. CDR1 SEHNR and CDR2 FQNEAQ come from the germline V gene (reference sequence). V was cut by 5 bases and J by 3 bases, with 12 bases left in between. CDR3 in amino acids: CASSPSAPTDTQYF. The CDR3 bases are TGTGCCAGCAGCCCCTCCGCCCCTACAGATACGCAGTATTTT. The full variable domain, with the rest looked up from reference TRBV7-9 and TRBJ2-3, is DTGVSQNPRHKITKRGQNVTFRCDPISEHNRLYWYRQTLGQGPEFLTYFQNEAQLEKSRLLSDRFSAERPKGSFSTLEIQRTEQGDSAMYLCASSPSAPTDTQYFGPGTRLTVL.

This clonotype turned up a few times. V gene TRBV10-3 combines with J gene TRBJ2-3, with D tentatively TRBD2 (5 bases). The CDR3 sequence is 14 residues long. The germline V gene has CDR1 ENHRY and CDR2 SYGVKD. V was clipped by 3 bases and J by 4 bases, with 11 bases between them. Here the CDR3 DNA reads TGTGCCATCAGTGATGGGCTAGCAGCAGATACGCAGTATTTT. This encodes CAISDGLAADTQYF.

This clonotype was seen once. The rearrangement joins TRBV29-1 to TRBJ2-1; D possibly corresponds to TRBD2 (5 bases). CDR3 length: 11 residues. V lost 3 bases, J lost 14 bases, and 14 bases lay in between. In germline, CDR1 is SQVTM, CDR2 ANQGSEA. CDR3 protein: CSVDSGPREFF. The CDR3 nucleotides read TGCAGCGTTGATTCAGGCCCGAGGGAGTTCTTC.

This clonotype came up a few times. The chain recombines TRBV4-1 with TRBJ2-1; D remains ambiguous. Trimming removed 5 bases from V and 6 bases from J, with 8 bases in between. The length of the CDR3 is 12 residues. CDR1 is MGHRA and CDR2 is YSYEKL in the germline V gene. The CDR3 DNA follows: TGCGCCAGCAGCGCGACGGGCAATGAGCAGTTCTTC. It is translated as CASSATGNEQFF.

The chain combines TRBV29-1 with TRBJ2-1; 16 bases map to TRBD2. The CDR3 totals 19 residues. Germline lookup yields CDR1 SQVTM and CDR2 ANQGSEA. Losses at the gene ends were 3 bases for V and 0 bases for J; bases not matched to a gene: 8. CDR3 nucleotides: TGCAGCGTTGAGGTCGGGACTAGCGGGAGGGCCTTCTCCTACAATGAGCAGTTCTTC. This translates into CSVEVGTSGRAFSYNEQFF.

This clonotype was picked up a small number of times. Here the CDR3 DNA reads TGTGCCAGCACACCTTTATTTAACACCGGGGAGCTGTTTTTT. Its translation is CASTPLFNTGELFF. V and J are TRBV12-3 or TRBV12-4 and TRBJ2-2; no clear D gene. The V gene lost 7 bases and the J gene lost 2 bases, with 11 bases spanning the gap. This CDR3 comprises 14 residues.

This clonotype was seen only a few times. This chain connects TRBV12-3 or TRBV12-4 to TRBJ2-1; 7 positions agree with TRBD1. The V segment lost 5 bases and the J segment 8 bases; nucleotides outside the gene matches: 9. The CDR3 is 14 residues long. The CDR3 DNA reads TGTGCCAGCAGTCCCCGACAGGGTGTCGATGAGCAGTTCTTC. This sequence encodes CASSPRQGVDEQFF.

This clonotype appeared a few times. This chain joins TRBV5-1 and TRBJ2-1, with D maybe TRBD1 (6 bases). The germline V gene encodes CDR1 SGHRS and CDR2 YFSETQ. This CDR3 region has 15 residues. V shed 4 bases and J shed 6 bases, with 17 bases lying between them. The CDR3 sequence: CASSPIPGHFNEQFF. The DNA of the CDR3 is TGCGCCAGCAGCCCGATTCCGGGACATTTCAATGAGCAGTTCTTC.